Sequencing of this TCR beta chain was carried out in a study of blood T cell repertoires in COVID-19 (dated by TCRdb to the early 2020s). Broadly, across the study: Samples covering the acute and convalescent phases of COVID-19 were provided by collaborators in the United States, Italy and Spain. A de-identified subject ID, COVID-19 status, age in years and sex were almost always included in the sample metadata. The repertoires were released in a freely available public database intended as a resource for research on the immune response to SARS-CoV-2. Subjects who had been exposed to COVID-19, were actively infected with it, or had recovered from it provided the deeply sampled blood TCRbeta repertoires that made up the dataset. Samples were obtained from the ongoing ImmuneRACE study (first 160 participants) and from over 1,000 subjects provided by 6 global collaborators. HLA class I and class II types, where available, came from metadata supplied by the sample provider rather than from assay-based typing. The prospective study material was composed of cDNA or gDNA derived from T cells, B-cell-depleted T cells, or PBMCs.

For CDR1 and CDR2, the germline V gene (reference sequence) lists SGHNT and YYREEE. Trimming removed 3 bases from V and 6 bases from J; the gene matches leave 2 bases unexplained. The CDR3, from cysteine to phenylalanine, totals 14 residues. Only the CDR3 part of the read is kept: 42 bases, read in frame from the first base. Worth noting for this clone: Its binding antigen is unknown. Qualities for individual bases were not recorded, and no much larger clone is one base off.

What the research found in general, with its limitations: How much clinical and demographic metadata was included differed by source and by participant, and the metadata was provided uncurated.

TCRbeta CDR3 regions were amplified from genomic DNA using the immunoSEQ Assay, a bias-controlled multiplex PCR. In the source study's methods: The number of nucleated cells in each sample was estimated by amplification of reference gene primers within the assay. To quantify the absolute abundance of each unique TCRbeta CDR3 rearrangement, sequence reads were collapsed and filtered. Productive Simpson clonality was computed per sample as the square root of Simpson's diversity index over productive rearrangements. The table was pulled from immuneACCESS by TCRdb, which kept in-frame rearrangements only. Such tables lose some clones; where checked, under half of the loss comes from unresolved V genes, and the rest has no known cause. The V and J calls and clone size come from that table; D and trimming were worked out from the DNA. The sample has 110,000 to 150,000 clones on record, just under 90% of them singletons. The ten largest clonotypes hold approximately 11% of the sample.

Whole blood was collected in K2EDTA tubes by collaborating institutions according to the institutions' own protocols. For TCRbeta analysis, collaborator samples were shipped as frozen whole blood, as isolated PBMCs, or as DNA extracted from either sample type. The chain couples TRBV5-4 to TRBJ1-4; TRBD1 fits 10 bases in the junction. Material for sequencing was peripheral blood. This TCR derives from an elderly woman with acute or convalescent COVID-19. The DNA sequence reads TGTGCCAGCAGCTCCGGGACAGGGGATGAAAAACTGTTTTTT. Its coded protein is CASSSGTGDEKLFF.